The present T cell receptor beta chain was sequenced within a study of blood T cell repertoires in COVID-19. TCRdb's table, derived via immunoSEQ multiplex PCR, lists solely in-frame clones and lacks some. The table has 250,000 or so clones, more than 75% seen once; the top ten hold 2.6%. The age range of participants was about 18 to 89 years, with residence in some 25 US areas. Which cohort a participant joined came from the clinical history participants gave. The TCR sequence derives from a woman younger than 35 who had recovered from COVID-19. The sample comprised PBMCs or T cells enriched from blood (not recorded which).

CDR3 sequence: CASSLWGGRAKNTGELFF. The CDR3, as DNA: TGTGCCAGCAGCCTTTGGGGGGGCAGGGCTAAGAACACCGGGGAGCTGTTTTTT. The chain employs TRBV3-1 (or the pseudogene TRBV3-2) and TRBJ2-2; possibly TRBD2 for D (7 bases). The ends were cut back, 4 bases at V and 1 base at J, with 19 bases in the middle. CDR3 length: 18 residues. Germline loops: CDR1 LGHDT, CDR2 YNNKEL (reference sequence).